This record looks at one TCR beta chain sequence and its context. Its antigen is not known. The data derive from a study of cytomegalovirus exposure and HLA in healthy donors. Primers: 60 Vbeta forward and 13 Jbeta reverse. Assay: immunoSEQ multiplex PCR; the TCRdb copy retains only in-frame clones and omits some. This sample carries about 220,000 clones, more than 75% of them seen once, and the ten largest clones take 5.5% to 7.5%. The germline V gene encodes CDR1 SGHRS and CDR2 YFSETQ. The CDR3 is made up of 12 amino acids. The V gene lost 4 bases and the J gene lost 7 bases, with 9 bases spanning the gap. Study outcomes and limitations: Common viral pathogens seemed, in a later analysis, to connect with several of the most significant clusters. Researchers reported from a later analysis that most CMV-associated TCR beta chains appeared HLA-restricted. TRBV6-2, TRBV6-3 and some other V segments were unresolvable in 87-base-pair reads.

The J gene is TRBJ2-1, the V gene TRBV5-1; perhaps TRBD2 as D (5 bases). The source material was PBMCs. The clonotype was recovered from a man aged 35 to 55 in good health and CMV-seropositive. The CDR3 coding sequence is TGCGCCAGCAGCCAGACTACAAATGAGCAGTTCTTC. Encoded protein: CASSQTTNEQFF.